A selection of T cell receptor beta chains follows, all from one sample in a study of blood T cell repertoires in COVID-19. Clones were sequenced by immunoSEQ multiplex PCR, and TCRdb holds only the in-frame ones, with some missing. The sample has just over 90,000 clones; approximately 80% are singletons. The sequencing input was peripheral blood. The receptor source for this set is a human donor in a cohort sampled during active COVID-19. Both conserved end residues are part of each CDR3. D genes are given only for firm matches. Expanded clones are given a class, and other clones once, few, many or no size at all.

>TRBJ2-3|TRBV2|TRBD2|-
CASSEASGRAVDTQYF
TGTGCCAGCAGTGAAGCTAGCGGGAGGGCCGTAGATACGCAGTATTTT
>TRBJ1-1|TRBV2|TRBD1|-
CASRRTGGKRDTEAFF
TGTGCCAGCAGGCGGACAGGGGGAAAGAGGGACACTGAAGCTTTCTTT
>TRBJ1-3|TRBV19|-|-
CASSTGQAQRNTIYF
TGTGCCAGTAGTACTGGACAAGCCCAAAGAAACACCATATATTTT
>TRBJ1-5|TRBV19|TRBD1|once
CASSIEGQGGQPQHF
TGTGCCAGTAGTATAGAGGGACAGGGGGGTCAGCCCCAGCATTTT
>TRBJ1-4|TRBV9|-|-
CASSGGEGSEKLFF
TGTGCCAGCAGCGGAGGGGAGGGATCCGAAAAACTGTTTTTT
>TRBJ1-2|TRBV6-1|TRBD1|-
CASSEQGDYGYTF
TGTGCCAGCAGTGAGCAGGGGGACTATGGCTACACCTTC
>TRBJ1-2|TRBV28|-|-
CASSLAGYGYTF
TGTGCCAGCAGCCTGGCTGGCTATGGCTACACCTTC
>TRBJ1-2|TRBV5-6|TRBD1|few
CASSLKGAGGYTF
TGTGCCAGCAGCTTGAAGGGGGCTGGTGGCTACACCTTC
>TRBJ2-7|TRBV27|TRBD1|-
CASSFGQGSEQYF
TGTGCCAGCAGTTTTGGACAGGGCAGCGAGCAGTACTTC
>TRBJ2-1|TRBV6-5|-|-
CASSYSSSQHRGQFF
TGTGCCAGCAGTTACTCAAGTAGCCAACACCGGGGGCAGTTCTTC
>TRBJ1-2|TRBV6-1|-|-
CASSETTPYYGYTF
TGTGCCAGCAGTGAAACTACACCCTACTATGGCTACACCTTC
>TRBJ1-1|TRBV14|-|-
CASSPSRVGFSGGTEAFF
TGTGCCAGCAGCCCAAGCCGGGTGGGGTTTTCTGGGGGGACTGAAGCTTTCTTT
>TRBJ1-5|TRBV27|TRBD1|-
CASRGQTHQPQHF
TGTGCCAGCCGGGGACAGACCCATCAGCCCCAGCATTTT
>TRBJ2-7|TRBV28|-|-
CASSPNPFSYLYEQYF
TGTGCCAGCAGTCCTAACCCCTTTAGCTATCTCTACGAGCAGTACTTC
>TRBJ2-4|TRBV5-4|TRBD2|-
CASSSGGGKNIQYF
TGTGCCAGCAGCTCCGGGGGGGGCAAAAACATTCAGTACTTC
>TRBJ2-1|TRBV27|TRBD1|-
CASRPDRVKYNEQFF
TGTGCCAGCAGACCCGACAGGGTAAAATACAATGAGCAGTTCTTC
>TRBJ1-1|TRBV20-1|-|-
CSAYTRTEAFF
TGCAGTGCTTACACAAGAACTGAAGCTTTCTTT
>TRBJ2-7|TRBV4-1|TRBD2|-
CASSQADPLAGGLSYEQYF
TGCGCCAGCAGCCAAGCGGACCCGCTAGCGGGGGGACTCTCCTACGAGCAGTACTTC
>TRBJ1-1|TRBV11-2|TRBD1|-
CASRTGENTEAFF
TGTGCCAGCAGGACAGGGGAAAACACTGAAGCTTTCTTT
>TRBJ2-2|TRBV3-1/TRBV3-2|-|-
CASSQDSPGTGELFF
TGTGCCAGCAGCCAAGATTCACCGGGCACCGGGGAGCTGTTTTTT
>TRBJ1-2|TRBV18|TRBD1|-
CASSPDRTGSYGYTF
TGTGCCAGCTCACCTGACCGGACAGGGTCCTATGGCTACACCTTC
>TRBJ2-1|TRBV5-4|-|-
CASSAESGLYNEQFF
TGTGCCAGCAGCGCCGAGAGCGGGCTCTACAATGAGCAGTTCTTC
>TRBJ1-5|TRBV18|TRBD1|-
CASSQGANQPQHF
TGTGCCAGCTCACAGGGGGCGAATCAGCCCCAGCATTTT
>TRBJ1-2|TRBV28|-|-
CASRPDFSANYGYTF
TGTGCCAGCAGGCCCGACTTCTCCGCTAACTATGGCTACACCTTC
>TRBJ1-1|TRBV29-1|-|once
CSALYLTEAFF
TGCAGCGCATTGTATCTTACTGAAGCTTTCTTT
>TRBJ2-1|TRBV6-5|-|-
CASSLLPGSYNEQFF
TGTGCCAGCAGCCTCCTCCCAGGGTCCTACAATGAGCAGTTCTTC
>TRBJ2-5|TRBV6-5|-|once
CASRQKIQETQYF
TGTGCCAGCAGACAGAAAATCCAAGAGACCCAGTACTTC
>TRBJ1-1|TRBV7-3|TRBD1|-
CASSRDRVNIGTEAFF
TGTGCCAGCAGCCGGGACAGGGTGAATATTGGCACTGAAGCTTTCTTT
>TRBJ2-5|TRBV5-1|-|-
CASSLEGRPQETQYF
TGCGCCAGCAGCTTGGAGGGGCGACCTCAAGAGACCCAGTACTTC
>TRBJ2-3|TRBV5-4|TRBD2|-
CASSLDLAGGITDTQYF
TGTGCCAGCAGCTTGGACCTAGCGGGGGGAATCACAGATACGCAGTATTTT
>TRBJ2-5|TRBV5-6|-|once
CASSQQDTQETQYF
TGTGCCAGCAGCCAGCAGGACACACAAGAGACCCAGTACTTC
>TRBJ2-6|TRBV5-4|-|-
CASSLRAGLISGANVLTF
TGTGCCAGCAGCTTGCGGGCAGGACTTATCTCTGGGGCCAACGTCCTGACTTTC
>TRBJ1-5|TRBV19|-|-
CASGRWDGNQPQHF
TGTGCCAGTGGGAGGTGGGACGGTAATCAGCCCCAGCATTTT
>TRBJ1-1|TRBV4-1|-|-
CASSQTGTQNTEAFF
TGCGCCAGCAGCCAAACAGGGACCCAGAACACTGAAGCTTTCTTT
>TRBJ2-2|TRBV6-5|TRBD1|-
CASSPTGYTGELFF
TGTGCCAGCAGCCCGACAGGGTACACCGGGGAGCTGTTTTTT
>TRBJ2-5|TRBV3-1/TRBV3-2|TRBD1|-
CASSQGQGKETQYF
TGTGCCAGCAGCCAAGGACAGGGTAAAGAGACCCAGTACTTC
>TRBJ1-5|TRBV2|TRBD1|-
CASSRPTGVLGSWSQHF
TGTGCCAGCAGTCGACCGACAGGGGTATTGGGTAGTTGGTCCCAGCATTTT
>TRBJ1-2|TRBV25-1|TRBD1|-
CASTPNRGLSGGYTF
TGTGCCAGCACCCCAAACAGGGGGCTCAGTGGTGGCTACACCTTC
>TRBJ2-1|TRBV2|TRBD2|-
CASRGLAGYNEQFF
TGTGCCAGCAGGGGCCTAGCGGGGTACAATGAGCAGTTCTTC
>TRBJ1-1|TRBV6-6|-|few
CASSNGARGNTEAFF
TGTGCCAGCAGTAACGGGGCCAGGGGAAACACTGAAGCTTTCTTT
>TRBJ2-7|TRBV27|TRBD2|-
CASSPAGGTYEQYF
TGTGCCAGCAGTCCCGCGGGAGGAACCTACGAGCAGTACTTC